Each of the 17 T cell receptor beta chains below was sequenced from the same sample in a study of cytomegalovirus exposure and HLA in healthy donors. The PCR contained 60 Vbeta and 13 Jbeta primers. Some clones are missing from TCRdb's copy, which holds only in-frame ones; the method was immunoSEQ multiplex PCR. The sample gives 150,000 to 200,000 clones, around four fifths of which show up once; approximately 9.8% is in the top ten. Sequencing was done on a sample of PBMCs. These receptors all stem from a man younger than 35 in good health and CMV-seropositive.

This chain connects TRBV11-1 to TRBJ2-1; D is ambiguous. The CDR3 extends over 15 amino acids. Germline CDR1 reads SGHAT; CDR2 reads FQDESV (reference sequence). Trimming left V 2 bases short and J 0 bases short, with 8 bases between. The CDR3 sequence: CASSLMAVSYNEQFF. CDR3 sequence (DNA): TGTGCCAGCAGCTTAATGGCGGTCTCCTACAATGAGCAGTTCTTC.

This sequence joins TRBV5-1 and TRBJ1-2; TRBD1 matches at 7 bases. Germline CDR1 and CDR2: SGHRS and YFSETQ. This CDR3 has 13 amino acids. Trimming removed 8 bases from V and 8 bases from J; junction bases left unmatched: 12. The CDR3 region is CASSKGQLEGYTF. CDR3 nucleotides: TGCGCCAGTTCGAAGGGACAGCTGGAGGGCTACACCTTC.

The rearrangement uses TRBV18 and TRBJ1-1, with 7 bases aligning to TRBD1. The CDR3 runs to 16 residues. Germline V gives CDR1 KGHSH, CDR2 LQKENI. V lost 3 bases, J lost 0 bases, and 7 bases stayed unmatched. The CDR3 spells CASSPGQQIMNTEAFF. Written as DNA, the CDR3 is TGTGCCAGCTCACCGGGACAGCAGATTATGAACACTGAAGCTTTCTTT.

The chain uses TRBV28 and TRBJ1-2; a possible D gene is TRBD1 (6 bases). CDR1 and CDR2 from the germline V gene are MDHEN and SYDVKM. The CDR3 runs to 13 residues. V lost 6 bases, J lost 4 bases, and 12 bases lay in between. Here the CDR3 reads CASRRQVPYGYTF. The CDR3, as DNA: TGTGCCAGCAGAAGACAGGTGCCCTATGGCTACACCTTC.

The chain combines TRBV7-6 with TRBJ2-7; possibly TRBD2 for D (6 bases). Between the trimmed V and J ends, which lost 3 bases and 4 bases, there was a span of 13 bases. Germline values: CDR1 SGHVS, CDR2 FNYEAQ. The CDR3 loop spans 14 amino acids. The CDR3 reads CASSLGGRKYEQYF. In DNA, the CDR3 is TGTGCCAGCAGCTTGGGGGGACGGAAATACGAGCAGTACTTC.

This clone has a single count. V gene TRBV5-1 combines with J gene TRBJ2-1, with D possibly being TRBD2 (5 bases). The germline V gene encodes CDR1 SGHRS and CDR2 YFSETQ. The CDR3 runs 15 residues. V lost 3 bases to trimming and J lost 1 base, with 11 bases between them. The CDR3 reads CASSYLTGSYNEQFF. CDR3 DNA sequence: TGCGCCAGCAGCTACCTGACGGGGTCCTACAATGAGCAGTTCTTC.

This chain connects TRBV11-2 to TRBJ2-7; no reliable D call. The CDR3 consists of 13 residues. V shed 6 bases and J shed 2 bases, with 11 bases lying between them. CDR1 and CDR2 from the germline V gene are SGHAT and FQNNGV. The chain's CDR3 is CASRPGLTYEQYF. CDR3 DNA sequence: TGTGCCAGCAGGCCCGGGTTAACCTACGAGCAGTACTTC.

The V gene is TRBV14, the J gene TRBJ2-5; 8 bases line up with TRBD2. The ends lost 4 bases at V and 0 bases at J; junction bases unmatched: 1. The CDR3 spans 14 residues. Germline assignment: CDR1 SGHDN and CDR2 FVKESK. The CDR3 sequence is CASSRLAYQETQYF. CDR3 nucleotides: TGTGCCAGCAGCCGACTAGCGTACCAAGAGACCCAGTACTTC.

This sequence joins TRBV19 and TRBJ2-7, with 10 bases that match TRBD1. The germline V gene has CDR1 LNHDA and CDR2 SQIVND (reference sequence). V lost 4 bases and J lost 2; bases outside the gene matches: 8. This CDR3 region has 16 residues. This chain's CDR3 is CASSSPGTGATYEQYF. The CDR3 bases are TGTGCCAGTAGTAGCCCCGGGACAGGGGCTACCTACGAGCAGTACTTC.

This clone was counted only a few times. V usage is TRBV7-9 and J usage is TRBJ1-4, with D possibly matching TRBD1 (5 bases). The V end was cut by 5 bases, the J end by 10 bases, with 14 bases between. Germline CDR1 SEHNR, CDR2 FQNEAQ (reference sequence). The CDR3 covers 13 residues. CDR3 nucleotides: TGTGCCAGCAGCCAAGGACCCGGGGGAAAACTGTTTTTT. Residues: CASSQGPGGKLFF.

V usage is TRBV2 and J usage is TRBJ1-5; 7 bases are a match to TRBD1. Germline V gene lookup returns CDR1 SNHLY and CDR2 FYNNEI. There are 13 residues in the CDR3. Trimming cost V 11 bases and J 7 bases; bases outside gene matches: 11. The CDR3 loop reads CAGAGQLLQPQHF. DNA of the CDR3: TGTGCCGGCGCGGGACAGTTGTTGCAGCCCCAGCATTTT.

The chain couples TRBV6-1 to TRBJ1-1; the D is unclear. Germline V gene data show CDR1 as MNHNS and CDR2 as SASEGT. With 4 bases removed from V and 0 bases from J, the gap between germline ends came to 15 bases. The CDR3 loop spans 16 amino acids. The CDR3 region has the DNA TGTGCCAGCAGTGTCAGTGGGAGAAACATGAACACTGAAGCTTTCTTT. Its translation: CASSVSGRNMNTEAFF.

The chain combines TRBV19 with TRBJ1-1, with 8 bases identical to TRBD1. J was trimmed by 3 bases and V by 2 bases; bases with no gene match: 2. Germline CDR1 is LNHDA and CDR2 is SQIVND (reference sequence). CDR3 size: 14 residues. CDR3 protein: CASSIIQGDTEAFF. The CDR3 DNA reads TGTGCCAGTAGTATAATACAGGGGGACACTGAAGCTTTCTTT.

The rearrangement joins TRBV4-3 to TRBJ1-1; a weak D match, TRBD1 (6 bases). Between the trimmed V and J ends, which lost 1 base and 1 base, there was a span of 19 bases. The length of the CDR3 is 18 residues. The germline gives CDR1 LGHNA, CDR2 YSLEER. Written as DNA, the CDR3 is TGCGCCAGCAGCCAAGTAACAGGGACCCACCATTCGAACACTGAAGCTTTCTTT. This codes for CASSQVTGTHHSNTEAFF.

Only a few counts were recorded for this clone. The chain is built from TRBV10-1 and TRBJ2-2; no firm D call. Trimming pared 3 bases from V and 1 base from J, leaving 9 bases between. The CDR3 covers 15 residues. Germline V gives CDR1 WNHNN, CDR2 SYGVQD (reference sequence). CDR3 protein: CASSDRLVNTGELFF. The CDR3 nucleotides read TGCGCCAGCAGTGATCGACTGGTGAACACCGGGGAGCTGTTTTTT.

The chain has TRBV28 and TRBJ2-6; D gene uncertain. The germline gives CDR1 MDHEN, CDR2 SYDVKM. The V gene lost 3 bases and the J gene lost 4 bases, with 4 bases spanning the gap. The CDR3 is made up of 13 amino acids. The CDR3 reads CASSLAGANVLTF. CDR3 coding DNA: TGTGCCAGCAGTTTGGCCGGGGCCAACGTCCTGACTTTC.

As DNA, the CDR3 is TGCGCCAGCAGTCGACTAGTGGGGGGTGACTCCTACGAGCAGTACTTC. Amino acid sequence: CASSRLVGGDSYEQYF. The rearrangement uses TRBV5-1 and TRBJ2-7; D perhaps matches TRBD2 (6 bases). The CDR3 contains 16 residues. Trimming took 5 bases from V and 0 from J, leaving 18 bases between them. Germline V gives CDR1 SGHRS, CDR2 YFSETQ.